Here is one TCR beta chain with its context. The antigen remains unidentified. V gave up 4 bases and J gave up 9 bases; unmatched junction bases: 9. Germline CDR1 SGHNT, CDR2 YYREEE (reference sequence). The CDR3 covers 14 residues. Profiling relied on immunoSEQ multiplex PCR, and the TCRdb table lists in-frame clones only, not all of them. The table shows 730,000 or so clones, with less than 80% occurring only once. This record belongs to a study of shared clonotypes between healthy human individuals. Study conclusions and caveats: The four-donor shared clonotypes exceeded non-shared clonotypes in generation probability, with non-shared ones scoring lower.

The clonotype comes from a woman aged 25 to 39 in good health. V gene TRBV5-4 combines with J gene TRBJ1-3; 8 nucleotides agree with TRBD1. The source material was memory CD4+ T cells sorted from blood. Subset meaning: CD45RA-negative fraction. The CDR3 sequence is CASSPRQGSATIYF. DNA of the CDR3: TGTGCCAGCAGCCCCCGACAGGGGTCAGCCACCATATATTTT.